This entry is about one TCR beta chain. Its antigen is as yet unknown. Second-dose intervals of approximately 4 or approximately 12 weeks were pooled. These data are taken from a study of T cell responses to AZD1222 COVID-19 vaccine. Study conclusions and caveats: At study baseline, merely six AZD1222 recipients were seropositive.

Assay: immunoSEQ multiplex PCR; the TCRdb copy retains only in-frame clones and omits some. The data hold around 160,000 clones, with roughly nine tenths observed a single time. This receptor was identified in an adult who received the AZD1222 COVID-19 vaccine. Sample: peripheral blood, taken 28 days after the second AZD1222 dose.

In DNA, the CDR3 is TGTGCCAGCAGCCCTAGCCCCAGGGAGCTGTTTTTT. It yields the protein CASSPSPRELFF. The V call is TRBV3-1 (or the pseudogene TRBV3-2), the J call TRBJ2-2, with a weak D call TRBD2 (5 bases). The CDR3 has 12 residues. Per germline, CDR1 LGHDT and CDR2 YNNKEL (reference sequence). Trimming took off 4 bases at V and 9 bases at J, with 9 bases between the two ends.